Reported below is one T cell receptor beta chain. This sample was included in a study of blood T cell repertoires in COVID-19. Overall study context: Material from acute and convalescent COVID-19 was sourced from the United States, Italy and Spain. PBMCs, B-cell-depleted T cells, or T cells were the source of the cDNA or gDNA that made up the material.

In the source study's methods: Reference gene primer amplification yielded estimated nucleated cell counts. Some clones are missing from TCRdb's copy, which holds only in-frame ones; the method was immunoSEQ multiplex PCR. From that table come the V and J calls and clone size; the DNA was used to work out D and trimming. The data contain a few hundred thousand clones, 82% of them singletons. The CDR3 extends over 16 amino acids. The V gene's germline CDR1 is SGDLS and CDR2 YYNGEE. The germline V and J ends were trimmed by 0 bases and 4 bases, with 16 bases remaining between them. The clonotype was recovered from a woman between 18 and 29 years old with acute or convalescent COVID-19. The specimen was peripheral blood. V gene TRBV9 combines with J gene TRBJ1-1; D is undetermined. In DNA, the CDR3 is TGTGCCAGCAGCGTAGGGTGGACTTCCGGCGGCACTGAAGCTTTCTTT. Its translation is CASSVGWTSGGTEAFF.